This entry describes one T cell receptor beta chain. Antigen specificity is unknown. These data belong to a study of ipilimumab plus nivolumab after autologous stem cell transplantation. Study overall: Typical patient got a handful of ipilimumab doses and about eight nivolumab doses (median). The myeloma cohort included high-risk transplant-naive patients and patients relapsing within 3 years of a first autologous transplant. General study results and limits: TCR repertoire, Treg phenotype and gut microbiota reportedly support more study of this approach.

Profiled with immunoSEQ multiplex PCR; TCRdb holds only in-frame clones, not every one. The data show tens of thousands of clones, about 88% seen once. Ipilimumab, 1 mg/kg, started 14 to 28 days after autologous transplant. Sequencing was performed on PBMCs, taken in a trial of ipilimumab plus nivolumab as post-transplant consolidation. The TCR sequence derives from a male donor with multiple myeloma.

Here the CDR3 reads CASSPVVGGKYNEQFF. As DNA, the CDR3 is TGTGCCAGCTCACCGGTCGTCGGGGGAAAGTACAATGAGCAGTTCTTC. The chain couples TRBV18 to TRBJ2-1, with D possibly TRBD2 on 6 matching bases. Germline V gene sequence: CDR1 KGHSH, CDR2 LQKENI. CDR3 length: 16 residues. Deletions cut 3 bases from V and 4 bases from J, with 16 bases between.